This TCR beta chain was observed in a study of Ad26.COV2.S vaccination and SARS-CoV-2 variants. The CDR3 is 17 residues long. Trimming shortened V by 0 bases and J by 0 bases, and 14 bases separated the two germline ends. Germline assignment: CDR1 LGHNA and CDR2 YSLEER. Measured with immunoSEQ multiplex PCR; TCRdb has only the in-frame clones, and not every one. The sample includes fewer than 900,000 clones, 80% to 90% of them seen just once. Only one count was recorded for this clone. Treatment reported: roughly 20 received Ad26.COV2.S at low or high dose, single or two shots; 5 received placebo; per-sample allocation not given. Sampling occurred on day 63 after the first vaccine or placebo injection.

The chain couples TRBV4-3 to TRBJ1-2; D is ambiguous. This specimen consisted of peripheral blood, obtained in a trial of Ad26.COV2.S vaccine versus placebo. The source is a person between 18 and 60 years old who received the Ad26.COV2.S COVID-19 vaccine or a placebo. The CDR3 region is CASSQDRREDPNYGYTF. In DNA form, the CDR3 reads TGCGCCAGCAGCCAAGATCGGAGGGAAGATCCTAACTATGGCTACACCTTC.